This passage covers 13 T cell receptor beta chains from one sample sequenced in a study of T cell responses to AZD1222 COVID-19 vaccine. Assay used: immunoSEQ multiplex PCR; TCRdb lists only in-frame clones, some missing. There are 99,000 or so clones in the sample; over 75% occur only once, and roughly a sixth lies in the top ten. This sample comprised peripheral blood, obtained on day 0 of AZD1222 vaccination. All receptors come from an adult in good health.

This chain joins TRBV19 and TRBJ1-1, with D perhaps matching TRBD1 (6 bases). V lost 4 bases and J 1 base, leaving 10 bases between the germline ends. Per the germline V gene, CDR1 is LNHDA and CDR2 is SQIVND (reference sequence). The CDR3 is 14 amino acids. CDR3 region: CASSRSQGNTEAFF. The CDR3 DNA is TGTGCCAGTAGTAGATCACAGGGGAACACTGAAGCTTTCTTT.

V usage is TRBV5-6 and J usage is TRBJ1-6; 7 positions agree with TRBD1. CDR1 and CDR2 (germline): SGHDT, YYEEEE. The length of the CDR3 is 14 residues. V trimming: 3 bases; J trimming: 7 bases; junction bases outside the gene matches: 4. The CDR3 loop reads CASSSSGGNSPLHF. The CDR3 nucleotides read TGTGCCAGCAGCTCTTCAGGGGGGAATTCACCCCTCCACTTT.

The rearrangement links TRBV10-3 to TRBJ1-2; TRBD1 matches 7 bases. This CDR3 contains 13 residues. Trimming at V came to 8 bases and at J to 8 bases, leaving 11 bases not matched to a gene. Germline V gene data show CDR1 as ENHRY and CDR2 as SYGVKD. CDR3 DNA sequence: TGTGCCATCCCCAAGAGAGACAGGGACGGCTACACCTTC. Translating it yields CAIPKRDRDGYTF.

This chain connects TRBV27 to TRBJ2-2; D remains ambiguous. Germline assignment: CDR1 MNHEY and CDR2 SMNVEV (reference sequence). The CDR3 extends over 11 amino acids. Trimming cost V 6 bases and J 3 bases, with 2 bases left between them. Here the CDR3 reads CASRYTGELFF. CDR3 bases: TGTGCCAGCAGATACACCGGGGAGCTGTTTTTT.

This sequence joins TRBV2 and TRBJ1-1; D is unresolved. In germline, CDR1 is SNHLY, CDR2 FYNNEI. This CDR3 spans 15 amino acids. The germline V and J ends were trimmed by 8 bases and 1 base, with 17 bases remaining between them. As DNA, the CDR3 is TGTGCCAGCTTTGATCCTAGGTTACCGAACACTGAAGCTTTCTTT. It specifies CASFDPRLPNTEAFF. Full variable domain (missing parts from reference TRBV2 and TRBJ1-1): EPEVTQTPSHQVTQMGQEVILRCVPISNHLYFYWYRQILGQKVEFLVSFYNNEISEKSEIFDDQFSVERPDGSNFTLKIRSTKLEDSAMYFCASFDPRLPNTEAFFGQGTRLTVV.

The V and J genes are TRBV3-1 (or the pseudogene TRBV3-2) and TRBJ1-6; TRBD1 matches at 7 bases. Germline-derived CDR1 and CDR2 are LGHDT and YNNKEL (reference sequence). After removal of 4 bases from V and 9 bases from J, the junction contained 6 bases not matched to a gene. CDR3 length equals 14 residues. The CDR3 coding sequence is TGTGCCAGCAGCCTACGACAGGGAATTTCACCCCTCCACTTT. This codes for CASSLRQGISPLHF.

The chain is built from TRBV10-2 and TRBJ1-1, with D possibly matching TRBD1 (5 bases). V was clipped by 6 bases and J by 2 bases, with 13 bases between them. Germline V lookup: CDR1 WSHSY, CDR2 SAAADI. The length of the CDR3 is 14 residues. In nucleotides, the CDR3 is TGCGCCAGCAGCCCCGGGGGGTTCAACACTGAAGCTTTCTTT. This codes for CASSPGGFNTEAFF.

The chain has TRBV10-2 and TRBJ2-7, with 7 bases identical to TRBD1. The CDR3 length is 14 residues. CDR1 and CDR2 (germline): WSHSY, SAAADI. J gave up 2 bases and V 4 bases, and 5 bases lay outside the gene matches. The CDR3 DNA follows: TGCGCCAGCAGTGGGGAGACAGGGCCCTACGAGCAGTACTTC. Translating gives CASSGETGPYEQYF.

The genes are TRBV9 and TRBJ1-2; D possibly corresponds to TRBD1 (6 bases). The CDR3 runs to 15 residues. Per germline, CDR1 SGDLS and CDR2 YYNGEE. Trimming pared 4 bases from V and 8 bases from J, leaving 21 bases between. The CDR3 nucleotides read TGTGCCAGCAGCCTGGCCCCCACAGGGCAAGGGGGCTACACCTTC. Translating it yields CASSLAPTGQGGYTF.

This CDR3 is CASSRGGEDQPQHF. CDR3 sequence (DNA): TGTGCCAGCAGTCGCGGGGGAGAGGATCAGCCCCAGCATTTT. The rearrangement joins TRBV6-5 to TRBJ1-5, with TRBD1 as a possible D gene (5 bases). CDR3 length equals 14 residues. Trimming stripped 5 bases from V and 5 bases from J, with 13 bases between. The germline V gene encodes CDR1 MNHEY and CDR2 SVGAGI.

This clone was seen at least ten times. This chain uses TRBV5-1 with TRBJ1-1; unclear D gene. V lost 7 bases and J lost 0, with 13 bases in between. This CDR3 is 14 amino acids long. Germline V lookup: CDR1 SGHRS, CDR2 YFSETQ. The DNA of the CDR3 is TGCGCCAGCTTGGAAGGCCCAATGAACACTGAAGCTTTCTTT. Amino acids: CASLEGPMNTEAFF.

The V and J genes are TRBV5-4 and TRBJ2-6, with 8 bases aligning to TRBD2. This CDR3 has 17 residues. The ends lost 6 bases at V and 0 bases at J; junction bases unmatched: 8. Germline V gives CDR1 SGHNT, CDR2 YYREEE (reference sequence). The DNA of the CDR3 is TGTGCCAGCACCATCAATAGCGGGAACTCTGGGGCCAACGTCCTGACTTTC. The encoded protein is CASTINSGNSGANVLTF.

The chain joins TRBV9 to TRBJ2-7, with D hard to call. The CDR3 covers 17 residues. Germline CDR1 reads SGDLS; CDR2 reads YYNGEE. The ends were cut back, 0 bases at V and 3 bases at J, with 19 bases in the middle. The CDR3 DNA follows: TGTGCCAGCAGCGTAGATGAGGCCGCAGGCATTTTCTACGAGCAGTACTTC. As protein: CASSVDEAAGIFYEQYF.